This T cell receptor beta chain was sequenced in a study of human T cells and chemical hapten exposure. At the level of the study: Mostly female, the patients presented with alopecia areata, totalis or universalis. Whole-study results and caveats: After DPC sensitization, TCRs above 1 in 1000 frequency showed no change.

Time point given: patch test 1, 2 weeks after DPC sensitization. Regarding treatment: therapeutic diphenylcyclopropenone sensitization with weekly scalp DPC. The CDR3 runs 13 residues. CDR1 is MNHEY, CDR2 SVGEGT, per germline. V was cut by 5 bases and J by 8 bases, with 13 bases left in between. This clonotype was counted only a few times. Its target is not known. Each CDR3 protein gets one entry after TCRdb re-called the RACE reads with MiXCR. The table has 300,000 to 450,000 distinct CDR3 sequences, roughly 4.8% seen once. This chain uses TRBV6-2 or TRBV6-3 with TRBJ2-1, with D perhaps matching TRBD1 (5 bases). The starting material was whole blood, obtained in connection with sensitization to the hapten diphenylcyclopropenone (DPC). The TCR originated in a woman aged 45-59 years with alopecia areata. Some clones in this sample may be carry-over from other donors' samples. CDR3 DNA: TGTGCCAGCAGTCGAAAGGGGTACCATGAGCAGTTCTTC. Translated, it gives CASSRKGYHEQFF.